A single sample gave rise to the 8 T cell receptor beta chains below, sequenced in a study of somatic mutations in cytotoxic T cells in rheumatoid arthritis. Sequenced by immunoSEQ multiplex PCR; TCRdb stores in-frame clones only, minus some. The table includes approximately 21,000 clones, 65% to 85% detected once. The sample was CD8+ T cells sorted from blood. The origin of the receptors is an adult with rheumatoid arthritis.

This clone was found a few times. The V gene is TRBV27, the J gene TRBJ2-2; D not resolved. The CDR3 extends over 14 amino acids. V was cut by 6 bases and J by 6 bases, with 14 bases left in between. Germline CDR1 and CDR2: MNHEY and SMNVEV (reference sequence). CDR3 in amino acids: CASSLTPSPGELFF. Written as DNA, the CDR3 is TGTGCCAGCAGCTTAACACCTTCCCCCGGGGAGCTGTTTTTT.

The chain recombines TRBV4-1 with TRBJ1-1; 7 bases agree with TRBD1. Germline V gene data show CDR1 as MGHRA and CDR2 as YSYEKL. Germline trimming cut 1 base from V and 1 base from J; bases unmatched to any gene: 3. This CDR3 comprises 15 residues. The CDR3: CASSQGNRGNTEAFF. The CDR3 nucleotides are TGCGCCAGCAGCCAAGGCAACAGGGGGAACACTGAAGCTTTCTTT.

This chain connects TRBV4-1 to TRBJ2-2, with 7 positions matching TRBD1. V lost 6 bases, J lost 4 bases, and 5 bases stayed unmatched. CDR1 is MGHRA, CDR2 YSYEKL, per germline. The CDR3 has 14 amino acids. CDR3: CASRRTGATGELFF. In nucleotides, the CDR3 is TGCGCCAGCAGACGAACAGGGGCCACCGGGGAGCTGTTTTTT.

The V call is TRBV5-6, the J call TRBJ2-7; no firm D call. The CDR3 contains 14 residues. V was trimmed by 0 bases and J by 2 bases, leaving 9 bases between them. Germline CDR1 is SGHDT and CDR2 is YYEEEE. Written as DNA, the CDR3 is TGTGCCAGCAGCTTGGGGGCCAGTGCCTACGAGCAGTACTTC. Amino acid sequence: CASSLGASAYEQYF.

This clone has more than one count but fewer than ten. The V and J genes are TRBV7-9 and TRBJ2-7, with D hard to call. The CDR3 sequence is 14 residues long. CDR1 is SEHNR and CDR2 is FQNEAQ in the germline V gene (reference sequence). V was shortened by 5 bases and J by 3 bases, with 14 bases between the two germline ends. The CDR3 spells CASSPIDANYEQYF. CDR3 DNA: TGTGCCAGCAGCCCCATCGACGCCAACTACGAGCAGTACTTC.

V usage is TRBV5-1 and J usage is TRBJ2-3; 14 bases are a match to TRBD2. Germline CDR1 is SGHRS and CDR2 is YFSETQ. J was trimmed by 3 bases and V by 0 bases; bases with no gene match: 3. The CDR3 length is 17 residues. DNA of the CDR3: TGCGCCAGCAGCTTGGAGGGACTAGCGGGGGCGACAGATACGCAGTATTTT. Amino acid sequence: CASSLEGLAGATDTQYF.

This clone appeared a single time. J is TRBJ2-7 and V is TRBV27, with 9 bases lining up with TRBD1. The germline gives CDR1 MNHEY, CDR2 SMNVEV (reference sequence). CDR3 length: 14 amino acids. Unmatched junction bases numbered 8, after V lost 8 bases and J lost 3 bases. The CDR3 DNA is TGTGCCAGCCAAATAGGGACAGGGAACTACGAGCAGTACTTC. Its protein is CASQIGTGNYEQYF.

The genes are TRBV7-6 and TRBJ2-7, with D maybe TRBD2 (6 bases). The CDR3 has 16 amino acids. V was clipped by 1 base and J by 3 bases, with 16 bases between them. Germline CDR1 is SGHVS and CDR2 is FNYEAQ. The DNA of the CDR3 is TGTGCCAGCAGCTTAGGTTCCGGGGGTTTAGGCTACGAGCAGTACTTC. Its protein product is CASSLGSGGLGYEQYF.